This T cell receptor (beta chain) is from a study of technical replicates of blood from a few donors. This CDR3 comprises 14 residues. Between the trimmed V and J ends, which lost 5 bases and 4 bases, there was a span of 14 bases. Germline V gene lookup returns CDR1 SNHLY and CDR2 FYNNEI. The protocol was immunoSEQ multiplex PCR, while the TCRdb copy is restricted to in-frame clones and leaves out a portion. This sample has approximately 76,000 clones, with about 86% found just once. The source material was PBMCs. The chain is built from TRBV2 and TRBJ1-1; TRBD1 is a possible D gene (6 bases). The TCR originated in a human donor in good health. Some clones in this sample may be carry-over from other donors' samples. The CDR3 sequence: CASSRQDLVTEAFF. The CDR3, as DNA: TGTGCCAGCAGTCGACAGGATTTGGTCACTGAAGCTTTCTTT.